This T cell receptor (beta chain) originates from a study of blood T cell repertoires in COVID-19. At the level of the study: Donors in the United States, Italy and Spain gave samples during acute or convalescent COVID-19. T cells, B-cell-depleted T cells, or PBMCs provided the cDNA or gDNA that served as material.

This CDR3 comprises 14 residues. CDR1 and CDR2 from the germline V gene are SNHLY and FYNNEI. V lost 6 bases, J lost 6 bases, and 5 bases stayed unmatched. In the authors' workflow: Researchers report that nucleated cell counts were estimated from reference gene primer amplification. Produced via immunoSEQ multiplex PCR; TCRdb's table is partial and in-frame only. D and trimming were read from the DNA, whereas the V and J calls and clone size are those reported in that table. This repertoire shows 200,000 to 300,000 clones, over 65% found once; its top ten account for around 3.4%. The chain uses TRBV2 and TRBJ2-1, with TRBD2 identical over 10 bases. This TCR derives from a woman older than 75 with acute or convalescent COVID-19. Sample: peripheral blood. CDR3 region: CASREREGGNEQFF. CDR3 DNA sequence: TGTGCCAGCAGGGAGCGGGAGGGGGGCAATGAGCAGTTCTTC.